This TCR beta chain stems from a study of tumor and adjacent non-tumor tissue in lung cancer. Turning to the study itself: Histology: eleven to twelve adenocarcinoma, a couple of squamous cell carcinoma, 1 small cell lung cancer. Each sample yielded 4 million to 5 million productive TCRbeta reads on average. Patients were aged roughly 31 to 76, about 10 men and roughly five women, stage I to III.

The template was RNA from unsorted bulk tissue. More than 3 cm separated this lung sample from the edge of the tumor. TCRbeta libraries were built with three rounds of nested PCR, modified from ARM-PCR. TCRdb redid the calling of the multiplex PCR reads with MiXCR, one entry per CDR3 protein. The data contain 65,000 to 75,000 distinct CDR3 sequences, more than 65% of them singletons. Only one count was recorded for this clonotype. The CDR3 loop spans 16 amino acids. Germline V gene data show CDR1 as SGHVS and CDR2 as FNYEAQ. V lost 7 bases to trimming and J lost 11 bases, with 27 bases between them. The sequence came from a man aged 55 to 70 with non-small cell lung cancer. What was sequenced was distant non-tumor lung tissue. The chain recombines TRBV7-6 with TRBJ2-1, with D perhaps matching TRBD2 (6 bases). CDR3 bases: TGTGCCAGCAACTTTCTTACGGGGGACTCCTACTATAAGCAGTTCTTC. This sequence encodes CASNFLTGDSYYKQFF.